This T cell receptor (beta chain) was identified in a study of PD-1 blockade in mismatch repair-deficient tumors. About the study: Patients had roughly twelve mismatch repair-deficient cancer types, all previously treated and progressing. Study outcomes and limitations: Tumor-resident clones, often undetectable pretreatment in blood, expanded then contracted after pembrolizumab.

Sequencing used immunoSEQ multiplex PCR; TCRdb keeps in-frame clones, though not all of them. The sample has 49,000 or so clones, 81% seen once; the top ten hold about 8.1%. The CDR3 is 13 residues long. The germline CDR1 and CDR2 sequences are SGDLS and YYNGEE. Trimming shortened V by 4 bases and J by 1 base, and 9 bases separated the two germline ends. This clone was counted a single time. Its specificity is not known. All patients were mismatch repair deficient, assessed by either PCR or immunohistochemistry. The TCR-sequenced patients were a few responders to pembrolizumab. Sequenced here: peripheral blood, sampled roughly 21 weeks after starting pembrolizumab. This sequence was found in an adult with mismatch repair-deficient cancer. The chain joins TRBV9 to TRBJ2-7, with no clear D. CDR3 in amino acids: CASSPSPSYEQYF. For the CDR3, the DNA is TGTGCCAGCAGCCCAAGCCCGTCCTACGAGCAGTACTTC. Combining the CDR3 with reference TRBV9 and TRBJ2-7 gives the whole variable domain DSGVTQTPKHLITATGQRVTLRCSPRSGDLSVYWYQQSLDQGLQFLIQYYNGEERAKGNILERFSAQQFPDLHSELNLSSLELGDSALYFCASSPSPSYEQYFGPGTRLTVT.